This TCR beta chain derives from a study of monozygotic twins with inflammatory bowel disease (dated by TCRdb to between 2018 and 2021). General notes on the study: In total, approximately 30 monozygotic twin pairs made up the full study: 19 Danish pairs, all IBD-discordant, plus nine German pairs, of which four were IBD-concordant and five were IBD-discordant. Each individual had, on average, about 151 000 unique TCRalpha sequences and 181 000 unique TCRbeta sequences available for analysis. The search for disease-associated traits relied mainly on comparing, within discordant pairs, IBD patients with their genetically identical healthy co-twins. Summary of the overall study and its limitations: Repertoire similarity did not differ between concordant and discordant twins, possibly due to limited statistical power. IBD patients shared fewer clonotypes with other individuals than healthy twins did, most markedly in patients showing signs of disease activity. IBD patients had lower TCRbeta repertoire diversity, measured by the inverse Simpson index, than their healthy co-twins. The results gave no support for a single strong signal or clonotype linked to IBD. Differing immunosuppressive treatments among patients may have added background noise and inter-individual variability to the repertoires. The analysis was unable to tell different T cell subtypes apart.

An approximately 2.5 ml peripheral blood sample was drawn into PAXgene tubes per donor and stored at -80°C. Without any T cell sorting, total RNA was extracted from whole blood using the PAXgene blood miRNA kit on an automated QIAcube. Peripheral blood from monozygotic twin pairs, either concordant or discordant for inflammatory bowel disease, underwent deep TCRalpha and TCRbeta repertoire profiling that used unique molecular barcoding. Smoking habits were recorded for all twin pairs, and each individual was classified as a current, former or never smoker. The germline V gene supplies CDR1 SGHAT and CDR2 FQNNGV. From cysteine to phenylalanine, the CDR3 is 13 amino acids long. The nucleotide record is missing. Libraries were made using 5' RACE. For each TCR library, around 4,000 ng of total RNA was used. For each sample, cDNA synthesis with SMARTScribe reverse transcriptase was split into eight separate reactions. Unique molecular identifiers containing a 6-nucleotide sample barcode were introduced through template switching during cDNA synthesis. Amplification of TCRalpha and TCRbeta cDNA involved two nested PCRs of about 15 and 9 cycles, and each PCR was followed by bead purification. Before amplification, the cDNA was both treated with uracil DNA-glycosylase and purified with the QIAquick PCR purification kit. The second PCR added Illumina TruSeq-compatible adapters along with sample-specific barcodes. Library quality and concentration were assessed using TapeStation and Qubit, and roughly 5 ng of each library was pooled. The pooled libraries were sequenced with 2 x 100 bp reads and custom sequencing primers on an Illumina HiSeq2500 single-index Rapid Run. The authors processed their data as follows. PCR and sequencing errors were corrected by UMI-based consensus assembly using MiGEC version 1.2.6. MiXCR version 2.1.1 was used for V(D)J alignment, clonotype assembly and CDR3 extraction. To normalise gene usage, clonotype sharing and MAIT/NKT TCR abundance, the top 1000, 10 000 and 20 000 clonotypes in each sample were analysed. Diversity was computed as the inverse Simpson index with the vegan R package after downsampling to 27 000 UMIs. Paired Mann-Whitney U tests on discordant twin pairs were used, with Benjamini-Hochberg multiple-testing correction. The reads went through TCRdb reprocessing, and each CDR3 protein sequence gets one entry with no DNA. The V and J calls come from TCRdb's annotation, not from the publication. Per the sample table, the count is 350,000 to 400,000 distinct CDR3 sequences. The ten top clones hold just over 2.5% of the sample.

A remark on this clonotype: This receptor's antigen is unknown.

Sequenced sample: blood. The chain links TRBV11-2 with TRBJ2-7. The sequence was obtained from a human donor with ulcerative colitis or Crohn's disease, or a healthy co-twin of an affected twin (not recorded which). The CDR3 sequence is CASSLFGVVEQYF.